This is a list of T cell receptor beta chains from one sample in a study of T cells in Graves' hyperthyroidism and ophthalmopathy. TCRdb analysed the multiplex PCR reads with MiXCR anew, one entry per CDR3 protein. The sample consists of approximately 400,000 distinct CDR3 sequences, around 20% of them appearing once. The sample consisted of blood. The receptors stem from a man aged 18 to 29 with Graves' ophthalmopathy. Both conserved end residues are part of each CDR3. A D gene is named only where the DNA matches it firmly. Clone sizes are given selectively: once, few, many, or a class where the clone is expanded.

d_call j_call clone_size v_call cdr3_aa cdr3_nt
NA TRBJ2-7 few TRBV9 CASSDEKDYEQYF TGTGCCAGCAGCGACGAAAAAGACTACGAGCAGTACTTC
TRBD2 TRBJ2-1 few TRBV18 CASSRLANSHNEQFF TGTGCCAGCTCAAGACTAGCGAATAGCCACAATGAGCAGTTCTTC
NA TRBJ1-6 NA TRBV7-6 CASSLEEVSRYNSPLHF TGTGCCAGCAGCTTAGAAGAGGTCAGCCGATATAATTCACCCCTCCACTTT
NA TRBJ2-7 NA TRBV7-9 CAFRVPSGEQYF TGTGCCTTCCGGGTGCCCTCGGGCGAGCAGTACTTC
TRBD2 TRBJ2-1 NA TRBV7-6 CASSLTTSGGANEQFF TGTGCCAGCAGCTTAACGACTAGCGGGGGGGCCAATGAGCAGTTCTTC
TRBD1 TRBJ1-2 NA TRBV6-2/TRBV6-3 CASSYTGDYGYTF TGTGCCAGCAGTTACACAGGGGACTATGGCTACACCTTC
NA TRBJ1-4 many TRBV7-2 CASSLAPTGFGEKLFF TGTGCCAGCAGCTTAGCCCCAACAGGGTTTGGTGAAAAACTGTTTTTT
NA TRBJ2-7 many TRBV3-1 CASGIFYEQYF TGTGCCAGCGGGATTTTCTACGAGCAGTACTTC
TRBD1 TRBJ1-4 many TRBV2 CASRTTPGGINEKLFF TGTGCCAGCAGAACCACCCCAGGGGGGATTAATGAAAAACTGTTTTTT
NA TRBJ1-6 few TRBV6-1 CASTREGSYNSPLHF TGTGCCAGCACCCGGGAGGGCTCCTATAATTCACCCCTCCACTTT
NA TRBJ2-2 NA TRBV24-1 CATSDLPGGPTGELFF TGTGCCACCAGTGATCTCCCGGGGGGCCCCACCGGGGAGCTGTTTTTT
NA TRBJ2-5 NA TRBV29-1 CSVEGPRTQYF TGCAGCGTTGAAGGTCCGCGGACCCAGTACTTC
TRBD2 TRBJ2-3 many TRBV7-3 CASSPSNSGGTDTQYF TGTGCCAGCAGCCCATCGAATAGCGGGGGCACAGATACGCAGTATTTT
NA TRBJ2-2 NA TRBV12-3/TRBV12-4 CASSASRDNGELFF TGTGCCAGCAGTGCCTCCAGGGATAACGGGGAGCTGTTTTTT
NA TRBJ1-1 many TRBV6-5 CASSYSVGVDTEAFF TGTGCCAGCAGTTACTCGGTGGGGGTGGACACTGAAGCTTTCTTT